The 8 T cell receptor beta chains below all came from one sample that was sequenced in a study of T cells after yellow fever vaccination. TCRdb ran MiXCR on the 5' RACE reads and lists one entry per CDR3 protein. Of a few hundred thousand distinct CDR3 sequences in the sample, about 4% were seen once. The sample was PBMCs, taken 5 days after the yellow fever booster vaccination. These receptor sequences come from a man aged 18 to 35 who received the YFV17D yellow fever vaccine.

This clonotype was seen ten or more times. The chain employs TRBV12-3 or TRBV12-4 and TRBJ2-3, with a weak D call TRBD2 (6 bases). CDR3 length equals 14 residues. V lost 7 bases to trimming and J lost 3 bases, with 14 bases between them. The CDR3 coding sequence is TGTGCCAGCATCCCGGGACTGACTACAGATACGCAGTATTTT. Translation: CASIPGLTTDTQYF.

This chain uses TRBV4-1 with TRBJ2-1; 16 bases fit TRBD2. Per germline, CDR1 MGHRA and CDR2 YSYEKL. After removal of 5 bases from V and 8 bases from J, the junction contained 6 bases not matched to a gene. The CDR3 runs 16 residues. Written as DNA, the CDR3 is TGCGCCAGCAGCTACTGGGGGACTAGCGGGGGGGATGAGCAGTTCTTC. It specifies CASSYWGTSGGDEQFF.

The J gene is TRBJ2-3, the V gene TRBV7-2; D gene uncertain. Germline assignment: CDR1 SGHTA and CDR2 FQGNSA. This CDR3 is 16 amino acids long. Trimming cost V 5 bases and J 4 bases, with 19 bases left between them. The DNA of the CDR3 is TGTGCCAGCAGCGGAAGATTCAACTTCTTCTCAGATACGCAGTATTTT. Translated: CASSGRFNFFSDTQYF.

This rearrangement joins TRBV7-3 to TRBJ2-1; 10 nucleotides match TRBD1. V dropped 5 bases and J dropped 8; count of bases not matched to a gene: 9. In germline, CDR1 is SGHTA, CDR2 FQGTGA. CDR3 length: 15 residues. The CDR3 sequence: CASSPRTGGVDEQFF. CDR3 nucleotide sequence: TGTGCCAGCAGCCCGAGGACAGGGGGTGTGGATGAGCAGTTCTTC.

This chain uses TRBV2 with TRBJ2-3; D call uncertain. V was clipped by 7 bases and J by 0 bases, with 14 bases between them. CDR1 is SNHLY, CDR2 FYNNEI, per germline. CDR3 length: 15 amino acids. The CDR3 DNA sequence: TGTGCCAGCAACTTAGAGAGCGCTAGCACAGATACGCAGTATTTT. Translating it yields CASNLESASTDTQYF.

This clonotype was counted ten times or more. This chain uses TRBV7-2 with TRBJ1-3; the match to TRBD1 covers 7 bases. CDR1 is SGHTA, CDR2 FQGNSA, per germline. The CDR3 spans 16 residues. Trimming cost V 3 bases and J 1 base; bases outside gene matches: 6. The CDR3 DNA sequence: TGTGCCAGCAGCTTTACAGGGGTCGTGTCTGGAAACACCATATATTTT. This translates into CASSFTGVVSGNTIYF.

This clonotype was seen only a few times. The chain employs TRBV5-1 and TRBJ2-2; D gene unclear. V was clipped by 4 bases and J by 6 bases, with 13 bases between them. This CDR3 has 14 residues. Looked up from germline, CDR1 is SGHRS and CDR2 is YFSETQ. CDR3: CASSIAPASGELFF. The CDR3 DNA reads TGCGCCAGCAGCATTGCCCCAGCGTCCGGGGAGCTGTTTTTT.

This clonotype turned up a few times. The CDR3 spells CASSVGRRGEDGYTF. The DNA of the CDR3 is TGTGCCAGCAGCGTAGGAAGGCGGGGAGAGGATGGCTACACCTTC. V is TRBV9 and J is TRBJ1-2; D is uncertain. This CDR3 comprises 15 residues. The V end lost 0 bases, the J end lost 6 bases, and 15 bases lay between the germline ends. Germline V gives CDR1 SGDLS, CDR2 YYNGEE.